This TCR beta chain was identified in a study of T cell responses to AZD1222 COVID-19 vaccine (dated by TCRdb to the early 2020s). Study-wide context: AZD1222 recipients given second doses at about 4 weeks or at about 12 weeks were pooled, since spike-specific TCR depth and breadth were not found to differ between the two schedules. TCR sequencing was performed for more than 230 trial participants, of whom 200 to 210 were given two doses of AZD1222 and approximately 25 were given two doses of MenACWY control vaccine. Trial participants were enrolled by age into 18-55, 56-69 and 70-plus year subgroups, with 148, 28 and 57 TCR-sequenced participants respectively. General study outcomes and caveats: Reportedly, almost half of the unique spike-specific TCRs recognized epitopes lying outside the regions that are mutated in the B.1.351 and B.1.1.7 variants. No day 14 peak-response samples were available, so repertoires were characterized only after the peak T cell response. After two AZD1222 doses, both the breadth and the depth of spike-specific TCRs were significantly higher than at day 0 and than in MenACWY recipients. Conclusions about previously exposed vaccinees are limited because only five to seven AZD1222 recipients were SARS-CoV-2 seropositive at baseline. Vaccine-associated CD4 TCRs spanned the whole spike protein, with dominant responses in regions 160-218 and 743-854. In the small 56-69-year group, the increase in depth fell short of significance, most likely because of low power. Participants were mostly white British, with more females than males. The authors suggested clonal diversity may have been underestimated.

The CDR3 regions of human TCRbeta chains were subjected to immunosequencing. From the authors' description of their analysis: Repertoire TCRs were matched against a reference library of SARS-CoV-2-specific TCRs generated with the MIRA antigen-specificity platform. Breadth was defined as the fraction of unique TCRs that were SARS-CoV-2-associated. Depth was defined as the fraction of total T cells that were SARS-CoV-2-associated. Using the MIRA data, each spike-specific TCR was assigned both to the spike region to which the TCR was reactive and to a CD4 or CD8 class. Log10-transformed breadth and depth values were compared by one-way ANOVA with Sidak's multiple comparisons tests. TCRdb retrieved this table from immuneACCESS and kept in-frame rearrangements only. Not all clones are present; in checked studies, unresolved V genes account for under half, and no reason is known for the remainder. The DNA was the basis for D and trimming; V, J and clone size are from that table. For this sample the table gives roughly 120,000 clones, of which 70% to 90% were detected only once. Under 2% of the sample goes to the ten largest clones.

Explained via the paper, the time point label denotes: baseline before first vaccination. The vaccinee samples were drawn from two UK trials, COV001 and COV002, one of which was a single-blind randomized controlled phase 2/3 trial testing AZD1222 (ChAdOx1 nCoV-19) in healthy adults. Trial participant PBMC samples were collected at day 0 and day 28 after the second dose for TCRbeta chain sequencing. As for this clone: The specificity of this receptor is unknown. It has no much larger one-base neighbor in the sample; base qualities were not kept.

Trimming removed 7 bases from V and 5 bases from J, leaving 6 bases between the germline ends. Per the germline V gene, MNHEY is the CDR1 and SVGAGI is the CDR2. The CDR3 measures 11 amino acids from cysteine to phenylalanine. Just CDR3 DNA is preserved here, 33 bases in frame from base 1. This TCR derives from an adult in good health. The sequence joins TRBV6-5 to TRBJ1-5, with no confident D gene call. The source material was peripheral blood, sampled on day 0 of AZD1222 vaccination. The sequenced DNA: TGTGCCAGCAAAGATGATCAGCCCCAGCATTTT. Its amino acids are CASKDDQPQHF.